This T cell receptor (beta chain) came from a study of blood T cell repertoires in COVID-19. Study in general: The samples span acute and convalescent COVID-19 from the United States, Italy and Spain.

The CDR3 covers 13 residues. Trimming cost V 5 bases and J 3 bases, with 9 bases left between them. CDR1 SEHNR and CDR2 FQNEAQ come from the germline V gene (reference sequence). During active infection, Seattle patients enrolled and were then monitored through disease. TCRdb's copy holds only in-frame clones and misses some; the assay was immunoSEQ multiplex PCR. Of about 290,000 clones in the sample, about 90% were seen once. This chain joins TRBV7-9 and TRBJ2-3; D remains unclear. The receptor was isolated from a woman under 40 with COVID-19, enrolled during active disease. Sequenced: peripheral blood. The CDR3 bases are TGTGCCAGCAGCCCTTACGGGACAGATACGCAGTATTTT. Translation: CASSPYGTDTQYF.